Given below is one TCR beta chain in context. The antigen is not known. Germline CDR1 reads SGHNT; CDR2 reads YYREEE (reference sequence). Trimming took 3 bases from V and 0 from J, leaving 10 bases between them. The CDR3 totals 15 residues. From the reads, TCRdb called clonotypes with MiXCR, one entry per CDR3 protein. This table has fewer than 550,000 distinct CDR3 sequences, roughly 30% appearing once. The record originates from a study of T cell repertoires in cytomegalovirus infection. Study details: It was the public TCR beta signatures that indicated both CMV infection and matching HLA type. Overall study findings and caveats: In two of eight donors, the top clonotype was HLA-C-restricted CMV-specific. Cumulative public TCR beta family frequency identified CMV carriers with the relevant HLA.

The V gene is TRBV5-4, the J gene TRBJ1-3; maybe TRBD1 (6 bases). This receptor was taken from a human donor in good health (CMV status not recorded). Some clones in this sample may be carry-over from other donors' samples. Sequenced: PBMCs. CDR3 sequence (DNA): TGTGCCAGCAGCTCCGGACAGACCTCTGGAAACACCATATATTTT. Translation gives CASSSGQTSGNTIYF.